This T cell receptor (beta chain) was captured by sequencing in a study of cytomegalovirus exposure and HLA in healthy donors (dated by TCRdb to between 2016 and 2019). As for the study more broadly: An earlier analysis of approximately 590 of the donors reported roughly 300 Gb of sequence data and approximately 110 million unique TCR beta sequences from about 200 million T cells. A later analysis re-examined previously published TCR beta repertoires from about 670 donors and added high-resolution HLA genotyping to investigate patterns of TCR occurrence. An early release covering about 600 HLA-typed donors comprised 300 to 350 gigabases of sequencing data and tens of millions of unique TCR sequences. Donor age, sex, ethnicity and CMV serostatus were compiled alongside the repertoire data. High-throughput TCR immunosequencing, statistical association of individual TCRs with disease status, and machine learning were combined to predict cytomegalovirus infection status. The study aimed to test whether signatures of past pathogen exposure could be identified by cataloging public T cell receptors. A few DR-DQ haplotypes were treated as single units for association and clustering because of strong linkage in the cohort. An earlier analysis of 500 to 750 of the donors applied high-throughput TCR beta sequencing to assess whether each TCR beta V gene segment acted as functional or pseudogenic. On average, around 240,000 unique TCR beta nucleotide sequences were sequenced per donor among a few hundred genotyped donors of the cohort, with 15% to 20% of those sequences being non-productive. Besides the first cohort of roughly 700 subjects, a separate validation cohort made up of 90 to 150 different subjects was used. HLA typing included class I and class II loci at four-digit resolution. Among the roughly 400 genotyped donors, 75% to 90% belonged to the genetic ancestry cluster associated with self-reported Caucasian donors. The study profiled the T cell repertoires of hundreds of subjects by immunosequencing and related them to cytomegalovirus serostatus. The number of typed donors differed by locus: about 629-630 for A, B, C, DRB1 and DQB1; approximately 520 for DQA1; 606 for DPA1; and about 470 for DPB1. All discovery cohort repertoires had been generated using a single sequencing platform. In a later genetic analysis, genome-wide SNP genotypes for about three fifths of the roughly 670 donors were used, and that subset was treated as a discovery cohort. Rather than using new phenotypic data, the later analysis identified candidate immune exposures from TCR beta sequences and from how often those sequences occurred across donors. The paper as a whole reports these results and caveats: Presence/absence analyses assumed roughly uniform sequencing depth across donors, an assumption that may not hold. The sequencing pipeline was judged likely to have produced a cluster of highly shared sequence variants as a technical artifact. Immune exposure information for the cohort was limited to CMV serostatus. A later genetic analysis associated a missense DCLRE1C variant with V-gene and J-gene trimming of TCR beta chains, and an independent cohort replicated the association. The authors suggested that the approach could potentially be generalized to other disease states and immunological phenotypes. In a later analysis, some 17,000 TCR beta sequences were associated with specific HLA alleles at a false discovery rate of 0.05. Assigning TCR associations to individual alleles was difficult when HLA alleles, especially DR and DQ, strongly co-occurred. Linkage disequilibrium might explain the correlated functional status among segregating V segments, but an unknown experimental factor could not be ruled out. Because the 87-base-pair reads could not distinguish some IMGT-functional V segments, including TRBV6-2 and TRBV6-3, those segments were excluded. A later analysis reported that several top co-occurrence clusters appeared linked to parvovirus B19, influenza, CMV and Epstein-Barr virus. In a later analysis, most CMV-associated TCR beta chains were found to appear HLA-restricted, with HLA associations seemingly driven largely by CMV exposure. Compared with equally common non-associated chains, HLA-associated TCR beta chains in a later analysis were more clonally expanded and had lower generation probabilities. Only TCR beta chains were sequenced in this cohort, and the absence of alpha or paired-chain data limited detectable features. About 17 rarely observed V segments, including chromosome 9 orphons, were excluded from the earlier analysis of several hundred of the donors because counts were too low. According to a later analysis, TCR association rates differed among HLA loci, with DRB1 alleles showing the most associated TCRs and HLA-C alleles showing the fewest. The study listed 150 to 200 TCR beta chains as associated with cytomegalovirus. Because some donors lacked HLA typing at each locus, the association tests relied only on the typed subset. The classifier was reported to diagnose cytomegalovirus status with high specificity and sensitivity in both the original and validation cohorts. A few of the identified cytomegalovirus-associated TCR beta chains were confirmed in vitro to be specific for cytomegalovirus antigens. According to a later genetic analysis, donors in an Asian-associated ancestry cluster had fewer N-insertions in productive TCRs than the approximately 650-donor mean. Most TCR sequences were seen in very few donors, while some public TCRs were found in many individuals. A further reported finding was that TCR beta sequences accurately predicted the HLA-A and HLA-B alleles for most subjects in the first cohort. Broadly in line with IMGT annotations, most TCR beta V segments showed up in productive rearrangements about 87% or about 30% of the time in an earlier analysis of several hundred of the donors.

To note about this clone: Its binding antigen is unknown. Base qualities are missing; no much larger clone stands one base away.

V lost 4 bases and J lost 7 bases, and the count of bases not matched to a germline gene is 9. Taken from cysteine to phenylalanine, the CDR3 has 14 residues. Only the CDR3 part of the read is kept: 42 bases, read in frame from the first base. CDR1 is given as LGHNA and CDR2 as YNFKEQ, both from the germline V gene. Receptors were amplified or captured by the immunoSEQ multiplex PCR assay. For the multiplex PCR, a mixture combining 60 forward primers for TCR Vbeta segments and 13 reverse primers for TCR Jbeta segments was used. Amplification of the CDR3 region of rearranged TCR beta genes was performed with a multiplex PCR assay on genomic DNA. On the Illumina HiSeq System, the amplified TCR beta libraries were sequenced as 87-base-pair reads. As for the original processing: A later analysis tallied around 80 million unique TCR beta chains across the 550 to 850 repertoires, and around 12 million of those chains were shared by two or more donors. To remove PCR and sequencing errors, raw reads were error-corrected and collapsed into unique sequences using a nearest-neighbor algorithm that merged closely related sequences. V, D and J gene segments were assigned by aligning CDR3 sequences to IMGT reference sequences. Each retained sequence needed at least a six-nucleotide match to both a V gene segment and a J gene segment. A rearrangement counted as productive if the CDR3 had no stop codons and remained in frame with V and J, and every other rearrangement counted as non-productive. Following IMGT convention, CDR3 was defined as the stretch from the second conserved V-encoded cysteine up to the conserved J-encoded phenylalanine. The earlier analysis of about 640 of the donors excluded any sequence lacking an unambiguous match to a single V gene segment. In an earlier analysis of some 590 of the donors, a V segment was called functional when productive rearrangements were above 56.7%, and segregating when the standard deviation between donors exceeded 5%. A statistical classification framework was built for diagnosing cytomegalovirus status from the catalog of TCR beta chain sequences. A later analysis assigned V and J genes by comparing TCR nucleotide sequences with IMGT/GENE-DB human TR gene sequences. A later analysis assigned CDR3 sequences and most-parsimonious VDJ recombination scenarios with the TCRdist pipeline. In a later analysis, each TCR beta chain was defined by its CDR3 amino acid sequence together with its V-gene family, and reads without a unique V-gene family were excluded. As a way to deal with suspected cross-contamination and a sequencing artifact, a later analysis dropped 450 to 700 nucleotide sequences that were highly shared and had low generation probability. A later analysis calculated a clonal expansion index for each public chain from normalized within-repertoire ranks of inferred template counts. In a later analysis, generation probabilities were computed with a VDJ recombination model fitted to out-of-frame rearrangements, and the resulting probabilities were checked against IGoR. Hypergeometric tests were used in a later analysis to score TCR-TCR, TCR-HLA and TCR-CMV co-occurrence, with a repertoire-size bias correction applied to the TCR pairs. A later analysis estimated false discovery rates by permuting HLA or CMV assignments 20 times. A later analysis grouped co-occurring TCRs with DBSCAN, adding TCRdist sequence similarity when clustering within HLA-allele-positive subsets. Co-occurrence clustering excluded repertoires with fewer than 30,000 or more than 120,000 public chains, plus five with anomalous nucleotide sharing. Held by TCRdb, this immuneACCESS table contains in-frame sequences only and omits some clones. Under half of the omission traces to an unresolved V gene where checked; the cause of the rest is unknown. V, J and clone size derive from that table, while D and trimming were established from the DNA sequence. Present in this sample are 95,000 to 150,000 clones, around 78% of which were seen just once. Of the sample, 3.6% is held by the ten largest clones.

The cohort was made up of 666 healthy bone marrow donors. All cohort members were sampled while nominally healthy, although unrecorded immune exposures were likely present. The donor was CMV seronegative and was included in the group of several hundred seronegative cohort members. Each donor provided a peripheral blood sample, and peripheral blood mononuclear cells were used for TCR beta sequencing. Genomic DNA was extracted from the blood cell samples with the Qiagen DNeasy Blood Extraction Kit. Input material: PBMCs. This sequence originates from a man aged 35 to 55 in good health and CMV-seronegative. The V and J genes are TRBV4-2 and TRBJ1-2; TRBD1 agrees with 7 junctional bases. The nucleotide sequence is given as TGTGCCAGCAGCCTAACAGGGGATCAGGGTGGCTACACCTTC. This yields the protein CASSLTGDQGGYTF.